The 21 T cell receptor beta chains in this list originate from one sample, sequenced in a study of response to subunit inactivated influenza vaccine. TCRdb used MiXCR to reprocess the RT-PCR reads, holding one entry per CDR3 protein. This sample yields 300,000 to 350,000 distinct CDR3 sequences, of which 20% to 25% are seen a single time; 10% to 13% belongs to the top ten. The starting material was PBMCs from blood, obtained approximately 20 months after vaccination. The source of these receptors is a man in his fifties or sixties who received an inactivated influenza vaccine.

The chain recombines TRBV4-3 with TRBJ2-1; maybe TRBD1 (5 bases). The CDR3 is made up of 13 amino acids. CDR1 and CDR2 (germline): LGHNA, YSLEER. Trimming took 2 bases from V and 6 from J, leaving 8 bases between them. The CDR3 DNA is TGCGCCAGCAGCCAATTACAGGTCAATGAGCAGTTCTTC. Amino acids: CASSQLQVNEQFF.

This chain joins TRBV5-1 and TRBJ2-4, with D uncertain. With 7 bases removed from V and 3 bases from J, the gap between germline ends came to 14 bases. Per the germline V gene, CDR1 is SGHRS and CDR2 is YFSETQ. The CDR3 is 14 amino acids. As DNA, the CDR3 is TGCGCCAGCTCTCGTCCGGGTAGCAAAAACATTCAGTACTTC. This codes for CASSRPGSKNIQYF.

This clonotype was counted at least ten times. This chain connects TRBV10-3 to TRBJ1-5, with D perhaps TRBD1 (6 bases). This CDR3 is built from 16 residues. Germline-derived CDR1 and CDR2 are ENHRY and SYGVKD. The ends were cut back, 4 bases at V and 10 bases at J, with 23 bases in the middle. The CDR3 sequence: CAISGSPRGPRRPQHF. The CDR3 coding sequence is TGTGCCATCAGTGGAAGCCCCAGGGGTCCCAGGCGTCCCCAGCATTTT.

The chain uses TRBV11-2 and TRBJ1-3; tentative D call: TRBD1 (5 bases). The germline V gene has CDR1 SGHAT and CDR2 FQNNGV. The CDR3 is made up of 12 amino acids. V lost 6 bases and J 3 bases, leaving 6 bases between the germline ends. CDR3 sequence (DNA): TGTGCCAGCAGAGGGGATGGAAACACCATATATTTT. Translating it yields CASRGDGNTIYF.

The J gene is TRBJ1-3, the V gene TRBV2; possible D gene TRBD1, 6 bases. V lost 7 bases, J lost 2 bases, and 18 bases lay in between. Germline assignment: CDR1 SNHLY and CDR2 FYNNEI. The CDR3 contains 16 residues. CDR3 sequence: CASTGSSGVAGNTIYF. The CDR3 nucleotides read TGTGCCAGCACAGGGTCATCAGGGGTAGCTGGAAACACCATATATTTT.

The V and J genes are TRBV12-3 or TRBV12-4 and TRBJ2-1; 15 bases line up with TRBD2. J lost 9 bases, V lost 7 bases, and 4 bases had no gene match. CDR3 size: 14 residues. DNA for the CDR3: TGTGCCAGCAAGGGACTAGCGGGAGGTACTGAGCAGTTCTTC. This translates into CASKGLAGGTEQFF.

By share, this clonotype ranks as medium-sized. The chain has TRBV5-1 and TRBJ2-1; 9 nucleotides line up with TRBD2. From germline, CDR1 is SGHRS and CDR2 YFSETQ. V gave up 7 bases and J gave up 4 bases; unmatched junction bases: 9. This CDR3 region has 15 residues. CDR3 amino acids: CASRWAGGVYNEQFF. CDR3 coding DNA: TGCGCCAGCCGCTGGGCGGGGGGGGTTTACAATGAGCAGTTCTTC.

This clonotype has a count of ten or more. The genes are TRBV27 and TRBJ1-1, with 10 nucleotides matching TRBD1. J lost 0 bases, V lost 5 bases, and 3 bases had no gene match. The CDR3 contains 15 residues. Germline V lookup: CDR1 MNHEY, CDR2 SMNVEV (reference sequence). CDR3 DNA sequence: TGTGCCAGCAGTACTGACAGGGGGCTGAACACTGAAGCTTTCTTT. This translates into CASSTDRGLNTEAFF.

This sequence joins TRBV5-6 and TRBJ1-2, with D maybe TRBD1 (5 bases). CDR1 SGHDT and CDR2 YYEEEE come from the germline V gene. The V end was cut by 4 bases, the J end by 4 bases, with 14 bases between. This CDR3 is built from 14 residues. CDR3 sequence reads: CASSPAGGTYGYTF. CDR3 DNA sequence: TGTGCCAGCAGCCCGGCTGGGGGGACCTATGGCTACACCTTC. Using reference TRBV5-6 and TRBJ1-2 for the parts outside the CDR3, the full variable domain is DAGVTQSPTHLIKTRGQQVTLRCSPKSGHDTVSWYQQALGQGPQFIFQYYEEEERQRGNFPDRFSGHQFPNYSSELNVNALLLGDSALYLCASSPAGGTYGYTFGSGTRLTVV.

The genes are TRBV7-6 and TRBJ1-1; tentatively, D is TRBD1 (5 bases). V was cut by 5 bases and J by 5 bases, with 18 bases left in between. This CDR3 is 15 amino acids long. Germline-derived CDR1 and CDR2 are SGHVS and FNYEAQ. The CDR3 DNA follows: TGTGCCAGCAGCCCCACCCAGGGTCGGGTTACTGAAGCTTTCTTT. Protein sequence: CASSPTQGRVTEAFF.

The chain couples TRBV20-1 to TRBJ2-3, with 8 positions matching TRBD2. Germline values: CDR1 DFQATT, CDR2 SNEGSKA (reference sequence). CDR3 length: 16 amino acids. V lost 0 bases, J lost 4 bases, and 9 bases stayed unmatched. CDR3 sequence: CSARDRLAPFPDTQYF. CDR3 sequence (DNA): TGCAGTGCTAGAGACAGACTAGCGCCATTCCCAGATACGCAGTATTTT.

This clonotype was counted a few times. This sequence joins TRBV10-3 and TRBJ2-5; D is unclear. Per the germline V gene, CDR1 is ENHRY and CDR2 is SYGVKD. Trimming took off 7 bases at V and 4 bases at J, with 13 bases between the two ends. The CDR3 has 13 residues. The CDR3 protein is CAIKGTDPETQYF. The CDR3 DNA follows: TGTGCCATCAAGGGCACCGACCCAGAGACCCAGTACTTC.

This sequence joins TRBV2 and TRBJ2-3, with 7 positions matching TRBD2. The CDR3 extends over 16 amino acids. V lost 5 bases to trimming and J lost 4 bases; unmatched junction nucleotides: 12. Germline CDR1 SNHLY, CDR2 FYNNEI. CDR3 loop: CASSPQKPGGADTQYF. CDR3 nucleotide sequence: TGTGCCAGCAGTCCCCAGAAGCCGGGGGGAGCAGATACGCAGTATTTT.

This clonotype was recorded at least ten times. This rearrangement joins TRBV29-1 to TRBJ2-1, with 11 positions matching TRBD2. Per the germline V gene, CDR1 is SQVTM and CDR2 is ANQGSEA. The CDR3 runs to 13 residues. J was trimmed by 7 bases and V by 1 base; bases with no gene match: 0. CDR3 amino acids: CSVEGTSGNEQFF. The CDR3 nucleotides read TGCAGCGTTGAAGGGACTAGCGGGAATGAGCAGTTCTTC.

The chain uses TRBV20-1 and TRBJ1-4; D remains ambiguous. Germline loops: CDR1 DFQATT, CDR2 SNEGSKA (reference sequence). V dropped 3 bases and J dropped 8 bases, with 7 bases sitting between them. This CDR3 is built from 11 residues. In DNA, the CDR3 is TGCAGTGCTAGGTTCGACGAAAAACTGTTTTTT. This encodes CSARFDEKLFF.

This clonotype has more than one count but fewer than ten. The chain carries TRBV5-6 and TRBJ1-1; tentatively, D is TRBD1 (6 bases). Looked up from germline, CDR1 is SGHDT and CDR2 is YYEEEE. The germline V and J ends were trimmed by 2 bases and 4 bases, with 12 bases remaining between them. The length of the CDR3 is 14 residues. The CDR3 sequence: CASSLNRVATEAFF. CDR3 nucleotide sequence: TGTGCCAGCAGCTTAAACAGGGTTGCCACTGAAGCTTTCTTT.

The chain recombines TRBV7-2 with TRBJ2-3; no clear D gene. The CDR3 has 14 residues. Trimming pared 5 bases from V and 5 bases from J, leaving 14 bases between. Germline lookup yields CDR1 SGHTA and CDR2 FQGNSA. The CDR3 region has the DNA TGTGCCAGCAGCCGCCCGCCGAGTAAAGATACGCAGTATTTT. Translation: CASSRPPSKDTQYF.

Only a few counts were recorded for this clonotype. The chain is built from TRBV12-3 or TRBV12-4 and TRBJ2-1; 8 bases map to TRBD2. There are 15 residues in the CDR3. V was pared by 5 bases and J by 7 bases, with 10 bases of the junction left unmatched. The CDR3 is CASSPRAGEGNEQFF. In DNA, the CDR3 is TGTGCCAGCAGTCCGCGAGCGGGGGAGGGGAATGAGCAGTTCTTC.

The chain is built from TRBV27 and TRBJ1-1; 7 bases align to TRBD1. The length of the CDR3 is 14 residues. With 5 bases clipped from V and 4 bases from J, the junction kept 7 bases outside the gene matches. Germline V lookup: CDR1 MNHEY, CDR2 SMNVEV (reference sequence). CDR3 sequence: CASSPHRGSTEAFF. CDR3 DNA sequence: TGTGCCAGCAGTCCTCACAGGGGAAGCACTGAAGCTTTCTTT.

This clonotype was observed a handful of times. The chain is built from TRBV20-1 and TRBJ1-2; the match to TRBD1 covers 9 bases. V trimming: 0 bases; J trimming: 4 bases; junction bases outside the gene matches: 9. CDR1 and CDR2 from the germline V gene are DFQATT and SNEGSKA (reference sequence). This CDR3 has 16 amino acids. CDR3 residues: CSARDPGTGSPYGYTF. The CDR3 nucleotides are TGCAGTGCTAGAGATCCGGGGACAGGGAGTCCCTATGGCTACACCTTC.

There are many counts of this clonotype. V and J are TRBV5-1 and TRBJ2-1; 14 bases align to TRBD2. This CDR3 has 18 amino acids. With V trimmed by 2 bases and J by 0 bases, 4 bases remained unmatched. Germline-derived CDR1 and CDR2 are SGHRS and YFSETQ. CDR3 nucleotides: TGCGCCAGCAGCTTCGGGACTAGCGGGGGTAGCTCCTACAATGAGCAGTTCTTC. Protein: CASSFGTSGGSSYNEQFF.